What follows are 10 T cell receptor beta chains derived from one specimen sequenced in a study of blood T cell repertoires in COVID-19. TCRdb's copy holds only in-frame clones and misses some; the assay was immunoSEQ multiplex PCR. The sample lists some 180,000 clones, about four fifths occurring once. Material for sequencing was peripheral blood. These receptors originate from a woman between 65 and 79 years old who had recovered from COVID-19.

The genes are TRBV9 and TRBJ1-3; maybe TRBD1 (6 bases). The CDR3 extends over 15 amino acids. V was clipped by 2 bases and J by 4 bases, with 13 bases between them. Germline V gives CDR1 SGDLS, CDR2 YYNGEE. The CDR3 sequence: CASSVGGRTGNTIYF. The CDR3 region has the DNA TGTGCCAGCAGCGTGGGGGGGCGAACGGGAAACACCATATATTTT.

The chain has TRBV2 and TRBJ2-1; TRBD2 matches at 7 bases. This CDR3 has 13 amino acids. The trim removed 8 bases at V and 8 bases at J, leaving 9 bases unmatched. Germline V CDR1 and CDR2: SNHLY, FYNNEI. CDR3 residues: CASGGDYGHEQFF. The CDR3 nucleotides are TGTGCCAGCGGGGGGGACTACGGCCATGAGCAGTTCTTC.

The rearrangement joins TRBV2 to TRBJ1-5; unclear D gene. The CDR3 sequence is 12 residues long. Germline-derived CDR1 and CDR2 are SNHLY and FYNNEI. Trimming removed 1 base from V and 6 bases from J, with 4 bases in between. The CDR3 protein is CASSEVLQPQHF. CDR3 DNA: TGTGCCAGCAGTGAAGTTCTTCAGCCCCAGCATTTT.

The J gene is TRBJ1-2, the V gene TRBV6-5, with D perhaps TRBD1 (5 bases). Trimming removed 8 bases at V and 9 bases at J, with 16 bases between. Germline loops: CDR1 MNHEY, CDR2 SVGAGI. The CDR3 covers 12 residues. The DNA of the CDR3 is TGTGCCAGCGACGTTCAGGGTAGGAGCTACACCTTC. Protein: CASDVQGRSYTF.

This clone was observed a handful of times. CDR3: CASSARGSGEKLFF. CDR3 nucleotide sequence: TGTGCCAGCAGCGCCAGGGGGAGCGGAGAAAAACTGTTTTTT. The chain recombines TRBV5-4 with TRBJ1-4; 7 bases line up with TRBD1. The CDR3 sequence is 14 residues long. Germline trimming cut 4 bases from V and 8 bases from J; bases unmatched to any gene: 8. Looked up from germline, CDR1 is SGHNT and CDR2 is YYREEE (reference sequence).

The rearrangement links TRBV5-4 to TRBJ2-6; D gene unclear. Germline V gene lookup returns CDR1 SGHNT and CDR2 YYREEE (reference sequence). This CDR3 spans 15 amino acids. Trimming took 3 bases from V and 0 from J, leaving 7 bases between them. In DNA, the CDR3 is TGTGCCAGCAGCTCCCGAGACTCTGGGGCCAACGTCCTGACTTTC. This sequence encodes CASSSRDSGANVLTF.

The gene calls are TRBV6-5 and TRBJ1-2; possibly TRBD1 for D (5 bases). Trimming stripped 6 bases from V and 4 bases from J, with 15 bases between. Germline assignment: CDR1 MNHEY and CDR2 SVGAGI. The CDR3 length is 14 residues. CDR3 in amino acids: CASRRAGRAYGYTF. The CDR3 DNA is TGTGCCAGCAGGAGGGCAGGGAGGGCCTATGGCTACACCTTC.

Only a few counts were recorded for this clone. The CDR3 DNA follows: TGTGCCAGCTGCTGGGGCGGGGGGGCCGATGAGCAGTTCTTC. Translated, it gives CASCWGGGADEQFF. This chain links TRBV3-1 (or the pseudogene TRBV3-2) with TRBJ2-1; TRBD2 matches at 9 bases. The CDR3 spans 14 residues. V lost 8 bases to trimming and J lost 8 bases; unmatched junction nucleotides: 10. CDR1 LGHDT and CDR2 YNNKEL come from the germline V gene (reference sequence).

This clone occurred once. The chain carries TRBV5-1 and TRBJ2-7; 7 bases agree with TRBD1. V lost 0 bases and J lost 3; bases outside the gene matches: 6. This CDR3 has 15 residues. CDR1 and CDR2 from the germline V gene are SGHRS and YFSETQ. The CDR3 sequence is CASSLVAGGYYEQYF. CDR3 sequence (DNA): TGCGCCAGCAGCTTGGTAGCAGGGGGTTACTACGAGCAGTACTTC.

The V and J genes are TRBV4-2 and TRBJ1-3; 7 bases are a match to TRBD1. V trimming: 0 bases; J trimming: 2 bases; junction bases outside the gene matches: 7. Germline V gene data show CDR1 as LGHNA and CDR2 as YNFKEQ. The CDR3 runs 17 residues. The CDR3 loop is CASSQDRSRGTGNTIYF. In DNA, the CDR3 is TGTGCCAGCAGCCAAGATCGGTCCAGGGGGACTGGAAACACCATATATTTT.